These 24 T cell receptor beta chains originate from one sample sequenced in a study of blood T cells in healthy people across ages. A second about 7 to 12 cycle PCR used barcoded and J-beta primers. TCRdb re-analysed the 5' RACE reads in MiXCR, keeping a single row per CDR3 protein. Of fewer than 2 million distinct CDR3 sequences listed, about two fifths are singletons. Sequenced sample: blood. The receptors shown here come from a human donor in good health.

V gene TRBV9 combines with J gene TRBJ1-2; 7 bases are shared with TRBD1. Germline lookup yields CDR1 SGDLS and CDR2 YYNGEE. The length of the CDR3 is 16 residues. J gave up 8 bases and V 3 bases, and 16 bases lay outside the gene matches. CDR3 sequence reads: CASSEYDRGQAWGYTF. CDR3 nucleotides: TGTGCCAGCAGCGAATATGATCGCGGACAGGCTTGGGGCTACACCTTC.

J is TRBJ2-5 and V is TRBV5-6; TRBD2 matches at 8 bases. After removal of 4 bases from V and 2 bases from J, the junction contained 7 bases not matched to a gene. Germline CDR1 reads SGHDT; CDR2 reads YYEEEE. The CDR3 sequence is 15 residues long. The CDR3 loop is CASSAGGGTQETQYF. CDR3 sequence (DNA): TGTGCCAGCAGCGCGGGCGGGGGGACTCAAGAGACCCAGTACTTC.

This clonotype has only a few counts. The V gene is TRBV7-2, the J gene TRBJ1-2, with a possible D match to TRBD1 (6 bases). CDR1 SGHTA and CDR2 FQGNSA come from the germline V gene. V lost 6 bases, J lost 3 bases, and 14 bases lay in between. The CDR3 loop spans 14 amino acids. The CDR3 DNA follows: TGTGCCAGCAGGCTCACAGGGATCGACTATGGCTACACCTTC. Its translation: CASRLTGIDYGYTF.

This clonotype showed up just a few times. V is TRBV24-1 and J is TRBJ1-2, with D unclear. In germline, CDR1 is KGHDR, CDR2 SFDVKD. The CDR3 spans 13 residues. V lost 6 bases to trimming and J lost 4 bases, with 11 bases between them. This CDR3 is CATSRGRIYGYTF. Written as DNA, the CDR3 is TGTGCCACCAGTAGAGGCCGCATCTATGGCTACACCTTC.

This clonotype was observed at least ten times. The chain is built from TRBV27 and TRBJ2-1; 10 bases agree with TRBD2. The CDR3 sequence is 13 residues long. Trimming took 6 bases from V and 6 from J; bases not matched to a gene: 2. Germline CDR1 is MNHEY and CDR2 is SMNVEV (reference sequence). The CDR3 coding sequence is TGTGCCAGCAGACTAGCGGGGAGCAATGAGCAGTTCTTC. As protein: CASRLAGSNEQFF.

This sequence joins TRBV24-1 and TRBJ1-5; TRBD1 might be the D (5 bases). CDR1 is KGHDR and CDR2 is SFDVKD in the germline V gene. The V end was cut by 9 bases, the J end by 6 bases, with 20 bases between. The CDR3 covers 15 residues. This chain's CDR3 is CATAEATGVSQPQHF. For the CDR3, the DNA is TGTGCCACCGCGGAGGCAACAGGAGTTTCTCAGCCCCAGCATTTT.

This clonotype occurred a few times. The CDR3, as DNA: TGTGCCATCAGTGATCAACTAGCGGGCACAGATACGCAGTATTTT. It specifies CAISDQLAGTDTQYF. The gene calls are TRBV10-3 and TRBJ2-3; TRBD2 matches at 8 bases. Germline CDR1 is ENHRY and CDR2 is SYGVKD. The CDR3 loop spans 15 amino acids. Unmatched junction bases numbered 3, after V lost 3 bases and J lost 1 base.

The chain employs TRBV6-2 or TRBV6-3 and TRBJ2-3, with D uncertain. The CDR3 has 13 residues. CDR1 is MNHEY and CDR2 is SVGEGT in the germline V gene. Trimming took 4 bases from V and 7 from J, leaving 12 bases between them. CDR3 nucleotides: TGTGCCAGCAGTTGCGGCCAGCGTAATACGCAGTATTTT. The encoded protein is CASSCGQRNTQYF.

This clonotype was detected only a few times. The chain links TRBV5-1 to TRBJ1-5; D uncertain. V lost 5 bases and J 2 bases, leaving 8 bases between the germline ends. The germline gives CDR1 SGHRS, CDR2 YFSETQ. This CDR3 region has 13 residues. The CDR3 here is CASREAGNQPQHF. The CDR3 DNA follows: TGCGCCAGCAGAGAGGCCGGCAATCAGCCCCAGCATTTT.

The chain combines TRBV7-3 with TRBJ1-1; D call uncertain. Trimming took 0 bases from V and 4 from J, leaving 6 bases between them. Germline CDR1 reads SGHTA; CDR2 reads FQGTGA. The CDR3 sequence is 13 residues long. CDR3 amino acids: CASSLTTLTEAFF. As DNA, the CDR3 is TGTGCCAGCAGCTTAACGACGCTCACTGAAGCTTTCTTT.

The chain is built from TRBV6-1 and TRBJ2-3; D is undetermined. Germline-derived CDR1 and CDR2 are MNHNS and SASEGT. The CDR3 consists of 13 residues. V was clipped by 8 bases and J by 2 bases, with 11 bases between them. The CDR3 protein is CASARKVTDTQYF. CDR3 in DNA: TGTGCCAGCGCGAGGAAGGTCACAGATACGCAGTATTTT.

The genes are TRBV11-3 and TRBJ2-1; tentative D call: TRBD2 (5 bases). There are 12 residues in the CDR3. V was clipped by 4 bases and J by 11 bases, with 12 bases between them. Germline V lookup: CDR1 SGHNT, CDR2 YENEEA. CDR3 nucleotide sequence: TGTGCCAGCAGCTCAGCCCGGGATAAGCAGTTCTTC. Protein product: CASSSARDKQFF.

This chain links TRBV5-1 with TRBJ1-2; 7 bases match TRBD1. The CDR3 sequence is 14 residues long. V lost 6 bases, J lost 3 bases, and 8 bases stayed unmatched. The V gene's germline CDR1 is SGHRS and CDR2 YFSETQ. The CDR3 region is CASNRGRGDYGYTF. The CDR3 bases are TGCGCCAGCAATCGTGGCAGGGGGGACTATGGCTACACCTTC.

The chain carries TRBV5-5 and TRBJ2-2, with a tentative D call TRBD2 (6 bases). This CDR3 is built from 15 residues. The V gene's germline CDR1 is SGHKS and CDR2 YYEKEE (reference sequence). V lost 4 bases, J lost 1 base, and 11 bases lay in between. CDR3: CASSRDFQNTGELFF. CDR3 DNA: TGTGCCAGCAGCCGGGACTTTCAGAACACCGGGGAGCTGTTTTTT.

The rearrangement uses TRBV3-1 and TRBJ2-7; weak D call: TRBD2 (5 bases). The CDR3 sequence is 17 residues long. The germline CDR1 and CDR2 sequences are LGHDT and YNNKEL (reference sequence). Trimming removed 0 bases at V and 0 bases at J, with 15 bases between. The CDR3 is CASSQDSLERSSYEQYF. CDR3 nucleotide sequence: TGTGCCAGCAGCCAAGATAGTTTAGAGCGGAGCTCCTACGAGCAGTACTTC.

The CDR3 reads CASSVEPTGGFQPQHF. CDR3 coding DNA: TGCGCCAGCAGCGTCGAACCCACAGGGGGCTTTCAGCCCCAGCATTTT. V usage is TRBV5-1 and J usage is TRBJ1-5, with 9 bases that match TRBD1. J was trimmed by 6 bases and V by 4 bases; bases with no gene match: 11. CDR1 is SGHRS and CDR2 is YFSETQ in the germline V gene. The CDR3 contains 16 residues. The whole variable domain, filled in from reference TRBV5-1 and TRBJ1-5, reads KAGVTQTPRYLIKTRGQQVTLSCSPISGHRSVSWYQQTPGQGLQFLFEYFSETQRNKGNFPGRFSGRQFSNSRSEMNVSTLELGDSALYLCASSVEPTGGFQPQHFGDGTRLSIL.

This rearrangement joins TRBV7-6 to TRBJ2-7, with D possibly being TRBD1 (6 bases). V shed 2 bases and J shed 2 bases, with 13 bases lying between them. CDR1 is SGHVS and CDR2 is FNYEAQ in the germline V gene. The CDR3 has 15 residues. CDR3 sequence reads: CASSLSGAITYEQYF. The CDR3 nucleotides read TGTGCCAGCAGCTTATCAGGGGCTATTACCTACGAGCAGTACTTC. Combining the CDR3 with reference TRBV7-6 and TRBJ2-7 gives the whole variable domain GAGVSQSPRYKVTKRGQDVALRCDPISGHVSLYWYRQALGQGPEFLTYFNYEAQQDKSGLPNDRFSAERPEGSISTLTIQRTEQRDSAMYRCASSLSGAITYEQYFGPGTRLTVT.

This clonotype was counted once. J is TRBJ2-7 and V is TRBV9, with 7 bases lining up with TRBD1. Germline V CDR1 and CDR2: SGDLS, YYNGEE. V was clipped by 0 bases and J by 5 bases; unmatched bases: 11. The length of the CDR3 is 16 residues. The CDR3 bases are TGTGCCAGCAGCGTAGGGCCAGGGAACCAGGGGGACGAGCAGTACTTC. This codes for CASSVGPGNQGDEQYF.

On this clonotype: A much more abundant neighbour one base away suggests this may be a read error. This chain links TRBV20-1 with TRBJ2-1, with D perhaps TRBD2 (6 bases). CDR3 length: 14 residues. Germline-derived CDR1 and CDR2 are DFQATT and SNEGSKA (reference sequence). CDR3 coding DNA: TGCAGTGTTGATAGCGGAAGCTCCTACAATGAGCGGTTCTTC. Translating it yields CSVDSGSSYNERFF.

The rearrangement joins TRBV7-9 to TRBJ2-2; 9 nucleotides line up with TRBD1. CDR3 length: 16 residues. Trimming took 6 bases from V and 2 from J; bases not matched to a gene: 7. Germline V gene lookup returns CDR1 SEHNR and CDR2 FQNEAQ (reference sequence). The CDR3 sequence is CASRLTGGSNTGELFF. CDR3 nucleotide sequence: TGTGCCAGCAGACTAACAGGGGGCTCCAACACCGGGGAGCTGTTTTTT. The complete variable domain, with remaining parts taken from reference TRBV7-9 and TRBJ2-2, reads DTGVSQNPRHKITKRGQNVTFRCDPISEHNRLYWYRQTLGQGPEFLTYFQNEAQLEKSRLLSDRFSAERPKGSFSTLEIQRTEQGDSAMYLCASRLTGGSNTGELFFGEGSRLTVL.

This chain joins TRBV15 and TRBJ1-2; maybe TRBD1 (6 bases). Germline assignment: CDR1 LNHNV and CDR2 YYDKDF (reference sequence). Trimming removed 1 base from V and 8 bases from J, with 23 bases in between. The CDR3 runs 17 residues. CDR3 amino acids: CATSRVGVGGPIQGYTF. CDR3 DNA: TGTGCCACCAGCAGAGTTGGTGTTGGGGGGCCCATTCAGGGCTACACCTTC.

The chain uses TRBV6-5 and TRBJ2-3, with 10 bases aligning to TRBD2. The ends lost 2 bases at V and 2 bases at J; junction bases unmatched: 1. Germline V gene sequence: CDR1 MNHEY, CDR2 SVGAGI. This CDR3 region has 15 residues. CDR3 sequence (DNA): TGTGCCAGCAGTTACGGACTAGCGGACACAGATACGCAGTATTTT. It yields the protein CASSYGLADTDTQYF.

Turning to this clonotype: Germline and junction disagree at one end, which may indicate a read error. The genes are TRBV12-3 or TRBV12-4 and TRBJ1-1; D might be TRBD1 (5 bases). CDR3 length: 15 residues. Here the CDR3 DNA reads TGTGCCAGCAGTCCTGTTGCGGGGCTGAACACTGAAGTTTTCTTT. It is translated as CASSPVAGLNTEVFF.

The chain uses TRBV12-3 or TRBV12-4 and TRBJ1-2; TRBD1 agrees at 8 bases. V was pared by 6 bases and J by 4 bases, with 10 bases of the junction left unmatched. The CDR3 has 15 amino acids. The CDR3 region is CASRMTGAVGYGYTF. CDR3 sequence (DNA): TGTGCCAGCAGAATGACAGGGGCCGTTGGCTATGGCTACACCTTC.